This T cell receptor (beta chain) is drawn from a study of CD8+ T cells in alopecia areata. Points on this clone: The junction departs from germline at one end; a sequencing error may be responsible.

Stated treatment: oral pan-JAK inhibitor, 5-10 mg twice daily. RNA was extracted and reverse transcribed into cDNA as the sequencing template. Sequencing used immunoSEQ multiplex PCR; TCRdb keeps in-frame clones, though not all of them. In the table there are 120,000 or so clones, about 59% of which are singletons. The TCR was taken from a human donor with alopecia areata. Sequenced here: CD4+ T cells sorted from blood, sampled at week 4, from a patient treated with tofacitinib.

CDR3 residues: CASSSLAGGRLEDF. The CDR3, as DNA: TGTGCCAGCAGCTCCCTAGCGGGAGGGCGCCTGGAAGACTTC. The chain combines TRBV7-9 with TRBJ2-7, with TRBD2 matching over 12 bases. Per germline, CDR1 SEHNR and CDR2 FQNEAQ (reference sequence). CDR3 length: 14 residues.